The T cell receptor (beta chain) under discussion was sequenced for a study of T cell clonotyping in hematopoietic cell transplantation (dated by TCRdb to the early 2020s). About the study as a whole: Recipient samples taken before transplant were collected after cytoreduction. A total of about 140 blood samples were gathered in the study from 30 to 35 consecutive transplant recipients along with their related donors. Patient recruitment ran from 2015 to January 2017, and follow-up continued until late 2020 or death.

In light of the paper, this sample's time point label describes: recipient sample about 28 days before transplant, after cytoreduction. Recipient blood was collected about 28 days before transplant and at days 30, 100 and 180 after transplant. Nuclei Lysis Solution was used to extract genomic DNA from fresh or cryopreserved unfractionated peripheral blood mononuclear cells. In the germline V gene (reference sequence), CDR1 corresponds to SSHAT and CDR2 to FNYEAQ. Counted from cysteine to phenylalanine, this CDR3 has 13 amino acids. Of the read, only the CDR3 DNA is kept; its 39 bases are in frame from base 1. The investigation overall reported the following: After transplant, TCR diversity in recipients dropped, and pathologically expanded clonotypes climbed progressively between day 30 and day 180. The sample size was limited, and CD4 and CD8 repertoire contributions could not be separated because cells were not sorted. Overlap with donor repertoires was found for only a small fraction of recipient repertoires, with over 97% found to appear de novo at the given depth. Donor and pretransplant recipient Inverse Simpson Index values predicted broader posttransplant TCR repertoire diversity.

The immunoSEQ assay, a bias-controlled multiplex PCR with V- and J-specific primers, was used to amplify TCR beta CDR3 regions from genomic DNA. A second PCR step added a proprietary barcode and Illumina adapter sequences to the CDR3 amplicons. An Illumina MiSeq instrument was used to sequence the CDR3 libraries. Per the source publication's procedure: Export and quality control were handled in immunoSEQ Analyzer 3.0, while downstream analyses relied on R Bioconductor and Immunarch. Only productive rearrangements within the normalized downsampled data set were used in the calculation of repertoire metrics. In the normalized cohort, a clonotype counted as pathologically expanded if the clonotype was larger than 5 templates. Repertoire diversity was measured with the Inverse Simpson Index. To capture all clonotypes, CMV-specificity analyses were performed on the non-normalized data set. TCRdb obtained this table from immuneACCESS and retained in-frame rearrangements with V and J assigned. These tables miss some clones; where compared with another copy, unresolved V genes account for less than half of the shortfall, and the remainder is unexplained. Clonal size and the V and J genes are those of that table, whereas D and trimming came from the DNA. This sample has some 5,500 clones in its table, and around 84% of those were observed once. In total, the top ten clones hold 4% of the sample.

This clone was detected only a few times. The clone's antigen remains unknown. Germline is not matched at one junction end, which may reflect a read error. The sequence links TRBV7-7 to TRBJ1-1, with TRBD1 matching 7 junction bases. The receptor's source is a man between 60 and 70 years old with acute myeloid leukemia. Some clones in this sample may be carry-over from other donors' samples. The sequencing here drew on peripheral blood mononuclear cells, taken before stem cell transplant. The DNA reads as follows: TGTGCTAGCAGCGCCGACAGGGATACTGAAGCTTTCTTT. Its protein product is CASSADRDTEAFF.